A single TCR beta chain is shown here with its context. Sequencing was performed with immunoSEQ multiplex PCR; in TCRdb, only in-frame clones are kept and a portion is missing. There are approximately 220,000 clones in the sample; approximately 83% occur only once, and 3.6% lies in the top ten. A case of COVID-19 had been met by exposed participants within 2 weeks before study entry. This entry belongs to a study of blood T cell repertoires in COVID-19. V lost 7 bases to trimming and J lost 0 bases; unmatched junction nucleotides: 6. Germline values: CDR1 MNHEY, CDR2 SMNVEV (reference sequence). The CDR3 totals 15 residues.

The sequencing sample was made of PBMCs or T cells enriched from blood (not recorded which). V is TRBV27 and J is TRBJ1-5, with 7 nucleotides matching TRBD1. The sequence came from a middle-aged woman who had been exposed to COVID-19. The CDR3 sequence is CASIPGQNSNQPQHF. Written as DNA, the CDR3 is TGTGCCAGCATCCCGGGACAGAATAGCAATCAGCCCCAGCATTTT.